Listed here are 27 T cell receptor beta chains from one sample, sequenced in a study of T cell responses to AZD1222 COVID-19 vaccine. TCRdb keeps only in-frame clones here, not all; method: immunoSEQ multiplex PCR. This table holds some 80,000 clones, approximately 88% found once. This specimen was peripheral blood, taken 28 days after the second dose of the MenACWY control vaccine. Receptors were obtained from an adult who received the MenACWY meningococcal vaccine as a control.

V is TRBV5-5 and J is TRBJ1-2; D is uncertain. Germline V gives CDR1 SGHKS, CDR2 YYEKEE (reference sequence). Trimming stripped 4 bases from V and 2 bases from J, with 15 bases between. The CDR3 is 15 amino acids. The CDR3 loop reads CASSPLWTGNYGYTF. CDR3 DNA sequence: TGTGCCAGCAGCCCTCTTTGGACGGGGAACTATGGCTACACCTTC.

V and J are TRBV7-2 and TRBJ2-3; 10 bases align to TRBD2. CDR1 is SGHTA, CDR2 FQGNSA, per germline. The CDR3 is 15 residues long. J lost 3 bases, V lost 6 bases, and 6 bases had no gene match. CDR3 DNA sequence: TGTGCCAGCAGTGCAGAACTAGCGGGGACAGATACGCAGTATTTT. This codes for CASSAELAGTDTQYF.

This clone was observed a single time. The chain recombines TRBV19 with TRBJ2-7; maybe TRBD1 (6 bases). V gave up 5 bases and J gave up 2 bases, with 13 bases separating them. Germline values: CDR1 LNHDA, CDR2 SQIVND (reference sequence). The CDR3 length is 14 residues. This CDR3 is CASSGGQTAYEQYF. The CDR3 nucleotides are TGTGCCAGTAGTGGGGGACAAACCGCCTACGAGCAGTACTTC.

This chain uses TRBV19 with TRBJ1-2, with D possibly being TRBD1 (5 bases). The CDR3 loop spans 14 amino acids. Germline V gene data show CDR1 as LNHDA and CDR2 as SQIVND (reference sequence). V lost 6 bases and J 2 bases, leaving 13 bases between the germline ends. The CDR3 nucleotides are TGTGCCAGTAGGACCCCCGGACAAAACTATGGCTACACCTTC. Its translation is CASRTPGQNYGYTF.

The V call is TRBV14, the J call TRBJ1-2; no clear D. Trimming took off 0 bases at V and 8 bases at J, with 10 bases between the two ends. Looked up from germline, CDR1 is SGHDN and CDR2 is FVKESK. This CDR3 is 13 amino acids long. The CDR3 here is CASSQDGELGYTF. The DNA of the CDR3 is TGTGCCAGCAGCCAAGATGGGGAATTGGGCTACACCTTC.

This clone was recorded once. V gene TRBV6-5 combines with J gene TRBJ1-2, with 9 bases lining up with TRBD1. The germline V gene encodes CDR1 MNHEY and CDR2 SVGAGI. CDR3 length: 13 residues. The V and J ends lost 6 bases and 8 bases, in that order; junction bases with no gene match: 7. The CDR3 DNA sequence: TGTGCCAGCAGCCGGACAGGGGAGGAGGGCTACACCTTC. Translation: CASSRTGEEGYTF.

The CDR3 DNA sequence: TGTGCCAGCAGTGAATTTTTTGGGACAGGGGGTGAAAAACTGTTTTTT. It codes for CASSEFFGTGGEKLFF. The rearrangement uses TRBV6-1 and TRBJ1-4, with TRBD1 matching 11 bases. Trimming at V came to 2 bases and at J to 7 bases, leaving 6 bases not matched to a gene. CDR1 is MNHNS, CDR2 SASEGT, per germline. The CDR3 extends over 16 amino acids.

The table lists this clone with a count of one. V is TRBV6-1 and J is TRBJ2-7, with a possible D match to TRBD2 (6 bases). V dropped 8 bases and J dropped 4 bases, with 9 bases sitting between them. The CDR3 has 11 amino acids. CDR1 is MNHNS, CDR2 SASEGT, per germline. The CDR3 nucleotides are TGTGCCAGCGGCGGGGCTTACGAGCAGTACTTC. It specifies CASGGAYEQYF.

The chain is built from TRBV9 and TRBJ1-6; the match to TRBD1 covers 7 bases. With V trimmed by 3 bases and J by 10 bases, 7 bases remained unmatched. From germline, CDR1 is SGDLS and CDR2 YYNGEE. This CDR3 spans 14 amino acids. CDR3 region: CASSAQGSQSPLHF. CDR3 DNA: TGTGCCAGCAGCGCACAGGGGTCGCAATCACCCCTCCACTTT. Drawing the rest from reference TRBV9 and TRBJ1-6, the complete variable domain is DSGVTQTPKHLITATGQRVTLRCSPRSGDLSVYWYQQSLDQGLQFLIQYYNGEERAKGNILERFSAQQFPDLHSELNLSSLELGDSALYFCASSAQGSQSPLHFGNGTRLTVT.

V and J are TRBV30 and TRBJ1-2, with TRBD1 as a possible D gene (5 bases). Germline V gene sequence: CDR1 GTSNPN, CDR2 SVGIG (reference sequence). V lost 3 bases to trimming and J lost 8 bases, with 10 bases between them. The CDR3 is 11 amino acids. The CDR3 here is CAWSGRGGYTF. CDR3 DNA: TGTGCCTGGAGCGGGAGGGGAGGCTACACCTTC.

Written as DNA, the CDR3 is TGTGCCAGCAGCCAAGTCGTTGACACTGAAGCTTTCTTT. Translating it yields CASSQVVDTEAFF. The gene calls are TRBV3-1 (or the pseudogene TRBV3-2) and TRBJ1-1; D gene uncertain. Germline assignment: CDR1 LGHDT and CDR2 YNNKEL (reference sequence). Trimming cost V 1 base and J 3 bases, with 6 bases left between them. This CDR3 spans 13 amino acids.

V usage is TRBV27 and J usage is TRBJ1-2, with 10 nucleotides matching TRBD1. With 5 bases clipped from V and 7 bases from J, the junction kept 13 bases outside the gene matches. CDR3 size: 16 residues. Per germline, CDR1 MNHEY and CDR2 SMNVEV (reference sequence). The CDR3 loop is CASSPLDRGNPSGYTF. As DNA, the CDR3 is TGTGCCAGCAGTCCCCTGGACAGGGGGAATCCGAGTGGCTACACCTTC.

The chain couples TRBV12-5 to TRBJ2-1; either TRBD1 or TRBD2 may fit D (5 bases each). This CDR3 comprises 13 residues. CDR1 is LGHNT and CDR2 is FRNRAP in the germline V gene. The V end was cut by 0 bases, the J end by 7 bases, with 7 bases between. This CDR3 reads CASGLVGGNEQFF. CDR3 bases: TGTGCTAGTGGTTTGGTTGGGGGAAATGAGCAGTTCTTC. The whole variable domain, remainder taken from reference TRBV12-5 and TRBJ2-1, is DARVTQTPRHKVTEMGQEVTMRCQPILGHNTVFWYRQTMMQGLELLAYFRNRAPLDDSGMPKDRFSAEMPDATLATLKIQPSEPRDSAVYFCASGLVGGNEQFFGPGTRLTVL.

The chain is built from TRBV19 and TRBJ1-2; perhaps TRBD1 as D (6 bases). Germline CDR1 and CDR2: LNHDA and SQIVND (reference sequence). The CDR3 runs to 18 residues. V was cut by 0 bases and J by 4 bases, with 21 bases left in between. CDR3 coding DNA: TGTGCCAGTAGTATAGAAGGGGGACAAGCAACGTACGGCTATGGCTACACCTTC. Translation: CASSIEGGQATYGYGYTF.

The chain joins TRBV7-2 to TRBJ2-5; tentative D call: TRBD1 (5 bases). CDR1 is SGHTA and CDR2 is FQGNSA in the germline V gene. V shed 6 bases and J shed 1 base, with 15 bases lying between them. The CDR3 is 15 amino acids. The CDR3 here is CASRPRVSIQETQYF. The CDR3 DNA reads as TGTGCCAGCAGACCCAGGGTTTCAATCCAAGAGACCCAGTACTTC.

J is TRBJ2-2 and V is TRBV5-8, with D possibly matching TRBD1 (5 bases). CDR3 length: 15 amino acids. From germline, CDR1 is SGHTS and CDR2 YDEGEE. The germline V and J ends were trimmed by 2 bases and 0 bases, with 8 bases remaining between them. The chain's CDR3 is CASSLNRPNTGELFF. The CDR3, as DNA: TGTGCCAGCAGCTTAAACAGGCCGAACACCGGGGAGCTGTTTTTT.

The rearrangement joins TRBV5-5 to TRBJ2-2; 7 positions agree with TRBD1. Germline V gene lookup returns CDR1 SGHKS and CDR2 YYEKEE (reference sequence). The CDR3 sequence is 14 residues long. The ends lost 7 bases at V and 4 bases at J; junction bases unmatched: 7. CDR3 protein: CASDTGDRTGELFF. The CDR3 DNA reads TGTGCCAGCGACACAGGGGACCGCACCGGGGAGCTGTTTTTT. The full variable domain, rest sourced from reference TRBV5-5 and TRBJ2-2, is DAGVTQSPTHLIKTRGQQVTLRCSPISGHKSVSWYQQVLGQGPQFIFQYYEKEERGRGNFPDRFSARQFPNYSSELNVNALLLGDSALYLCASDTGDRTGELFFGEGSRLTVL.

The chain has TRBV4-1 and TRBJ1-5, with D possibly being TRBD1 (5 bases). Trimming left V 7 bases short and J 3 bases short, with 16 bases between. CDR3 size: 15 residues. CDR1 MGHRA and CDR2 YSYEKL come from the germline V gene. The CDR3 DNA follows: TGCGCCAGCACCACCTACGAAGGGACCAATCAGCCCCAGCATTTT. Translated: CASTTYEGTNQPQHF.

This chain links TRBV4-3 with TRBJ2-1, with no clear D. The CDR3 contains 17 residues. V was trimmed by 2 bases and J by 0 bases, leaving 14 bases between them. The germline gives CDR1 LGHNA, CDR2 YSLEER. DNA of the CDR3: TGCGCCAGCAGCCAATCTGCGCGGCCAGACTCCTACAATGAGCAGTTCTTC. This encodes CASSQSARPDSYNEQFF.

This clone was seen just once. The V and J genes are TRBV6-1 and TRBJ1-2, with unresolved D. CDR1 MNHNS and CDR2 SASEGT come from the germline V gene. The CDR3 extends over 14 amino acids. V was cut by 3 bases and J by 2 bases, with 10 bases left in between. The CDR3 nucleotides read TGTGCCAGCAGTGAGGCACTGAGAAACTATGGCTACACCTTC. This translates into CASSEALRNYGYTF.

This rearrangement joins TRBV6-2 or TRBV6-3 to TRBJ1-2; D not resolved. The V end was cut by 2 bases, the J end by 8 bases, with 15 bases between. There are 14 residues in the CDR3. Germline values: CDR1 MNHEY, CDR2 SVGEGT. The DNA of the CDR3 is TGTGCCAGCAGTTACACGACGGGCCCGTGGGGCTACACCTTC. Protein: CASSYTTGPWGYTF.

This chain joins TRBV4-3 and TRBJ1-1; no clear D gene. Germline assignment: CDR1 LGHNA and CDR2 YSLEER. The CDR3 extends over 15 amino acids. The V end was cut by 0 bases, the J end by 0 bases, with 8 bases between. The CDR3 sequence is CASSQDWRLNTEAFF. In nucleotides, the CDR3 is TGCGCCAGCAGCCAAGATTGGAGGTTGAACACTGAAGCTTTCTTT.

This clone was detected a few times. The chain is built from TRBV7-6 and TRBJ1-2, with TRBD1 matching 7 bases. The V gene end was trimmed by 5 bases and the J gene end by 1 base; junction bases not matched to a gene: 4. Germline V gives CDR1 SGHVS, CDR2 FNYEAQ. The CDR3 loop spans 14 amino acids. The CDR3 sequence is CASSRDSHNYGYTF. CDR3 nucleotide sequence: TGTGCCAGCAGCAGGGACAGCCATAACTATGGCTACACCTTC.

The chain carries TRBV27 and TRBJ2-5; the match to TRBD2 covers 7 bases. CDR1 and CDR2 (germline): MNHEY, SMNVEV (reference sequence). J was trimmed by 5 bases and V by 3 bases; bases with no gene match: 6. The CDR3 is 14 residues long. The CDR3 DNA reads TGTGCCAGCAGTTTCTTGGGGGGGAGGGAGACCCAGTACTTC. It encodes CASSFLGGRETQYF.

J is TRBJ2-3 and V is TRBV24-1; 12 bases line up with TRBD2. Germline CDR1 KGHDR, CDR2 SFDVKD. This CDR3 is 17 amino acids long. The junction had 7 bases not matched to a gene; V was cut back by 4 bases and J by 3 bases. The CDR3 here is CATSDSSGGARTDTQYF. The CDR3 DNA reads as TGTGCCACCAGTGACTCTAGCGGGGGGGCCCGTACAGATACGCAGTATTTT.

The CDR3 DNA sequence: TGTGCCAGCAGCTTAGGCGGGGACACTAGGGCGCAGTATTTT. As protein: CASSLGGDTRAQYF. V and J are TRBV13 and TRBJ2-3, with D maybe TRBD1 (6 bases). The CDR3 runs 14 residues. Trimming left V 0 bases short and J 10 bases short, with 14 bases between. CDR1 and CDR2 (germline): PRHDT, FYEKMQ (reference sequence).

The gene calls are TRBV6-5 and TRBJ2-5; D ambiguous. Trimming left V 9 bases short and J 4 bases short, with 9 bases between. The CDR3 contains 11 residues. The germline V gene encodes CDR1 MNHEY and CDR2 SVGAGI. In nucleotides, the CDR3 is TGTGCCAGTTCTAGTACAGAGACCCAGTACTTC. It specifies CASSSTETQYF.